The sample holds one count of the clone carrying this T cell receptor beta chain. As originally analysed: Estimates of nucleated cell counts were drawn from the amplification of reference gene primers. Here immunoSEQ multiplex PCR was the method, and the copy in TCRdb shows in-frame clones only, minus some. V, J and clone size derive from that table, while D and trimming were established from the DNA sequence. The repertoire has roughly 100,000 clones, around 81% of them found once; the top ten carry under 5%. CDR3 size: 14 residues. Germline V CDR1 and CDR2: LGHNA, YSLEER. Trimming pared 1 base from V and 4 bases from J, leaving 10 bases between. This record belongs to a study of blood T cell repertoires in COVID-19. Study details: Spain, Italy and the United States supplied samples that represented acute and convalescent COVID-19. PBMCs, B-cell-depleted T cells, or T cells were the source of the cDNA or gDNA that made up the material.

Patients in Seattle were enrolled during active infection, then followed longitudinally. Sequencing was performed on peripheral blood. The rearrangement joins TRBV4-3 to TRBJ1-1; unclear D gene. The source of this sequence is a man older than 75 with COVID-19, enrolled during active disease. CDR3 sequence: CASSQGQAPTEAFF. The CDR3 bases are TGCGCCAGCAGCCAAGGGCAGGCTCCCACTGAAGCTTTCTTT.